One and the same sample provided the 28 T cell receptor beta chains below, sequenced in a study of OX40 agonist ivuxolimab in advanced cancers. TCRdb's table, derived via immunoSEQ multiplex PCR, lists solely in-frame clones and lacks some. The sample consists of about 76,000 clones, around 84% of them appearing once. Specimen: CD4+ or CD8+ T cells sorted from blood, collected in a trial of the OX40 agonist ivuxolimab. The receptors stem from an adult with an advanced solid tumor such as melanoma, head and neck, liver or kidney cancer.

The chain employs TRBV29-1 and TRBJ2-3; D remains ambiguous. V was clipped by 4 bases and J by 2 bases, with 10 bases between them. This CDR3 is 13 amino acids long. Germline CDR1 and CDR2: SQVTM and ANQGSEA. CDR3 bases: TGCAGCGTTGCTGAGAGCCCCACAGATACGCAGTATTTT. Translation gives CSVAESPTDTQYF.

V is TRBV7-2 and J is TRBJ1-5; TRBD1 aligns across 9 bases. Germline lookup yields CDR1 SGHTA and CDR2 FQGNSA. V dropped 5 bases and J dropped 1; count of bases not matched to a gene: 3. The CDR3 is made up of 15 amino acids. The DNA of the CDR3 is TGTGCCAGCAGCCACAGGGGGCAAAGCAATCAGCCCCAGCATTTT. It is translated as CASSHRGQSNQPQHF.

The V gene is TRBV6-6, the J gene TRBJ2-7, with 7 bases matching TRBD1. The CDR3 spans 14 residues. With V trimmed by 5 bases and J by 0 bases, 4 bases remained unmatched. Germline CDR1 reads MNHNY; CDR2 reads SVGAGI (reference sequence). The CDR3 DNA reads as TGTGCCAGCAGTAAAGACAGGGACTCCTACGAGCAGTACTTC. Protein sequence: CASSKDRDSYEQYF.

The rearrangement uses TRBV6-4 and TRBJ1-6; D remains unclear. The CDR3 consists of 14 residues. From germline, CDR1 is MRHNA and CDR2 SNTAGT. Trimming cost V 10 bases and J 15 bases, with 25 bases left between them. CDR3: CATERGGFDYLLHF. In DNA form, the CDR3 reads TGTGCCACGGAACGGGGAGGATTCGACTATCTCCTCCACTTT.

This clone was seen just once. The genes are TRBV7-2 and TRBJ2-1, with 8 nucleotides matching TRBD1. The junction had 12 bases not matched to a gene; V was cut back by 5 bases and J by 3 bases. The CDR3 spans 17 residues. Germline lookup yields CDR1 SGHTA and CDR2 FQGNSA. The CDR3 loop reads CASSLPRAGGYYNEQFF. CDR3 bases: TGTGCCAGCAGCCTCCCGCGGGCAGGGGGCTACTACAATGAGCAGTTCTTC.

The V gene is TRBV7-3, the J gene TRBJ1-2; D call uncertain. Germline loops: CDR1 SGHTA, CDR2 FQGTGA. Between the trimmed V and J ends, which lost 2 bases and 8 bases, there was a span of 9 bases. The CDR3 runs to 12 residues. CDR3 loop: CASSLEGYGYTF. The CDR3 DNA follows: TGTGCCAGCAGCTTAGAAGGGTACGGCTACACCTTC.

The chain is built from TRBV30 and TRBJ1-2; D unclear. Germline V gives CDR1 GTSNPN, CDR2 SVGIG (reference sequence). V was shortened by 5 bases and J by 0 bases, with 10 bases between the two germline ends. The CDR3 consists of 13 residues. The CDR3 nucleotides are TGTGCCTGGTCCAGCGATTCTAACTATGGCTACACCTTC. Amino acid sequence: CAWSSDSNYGYTF.

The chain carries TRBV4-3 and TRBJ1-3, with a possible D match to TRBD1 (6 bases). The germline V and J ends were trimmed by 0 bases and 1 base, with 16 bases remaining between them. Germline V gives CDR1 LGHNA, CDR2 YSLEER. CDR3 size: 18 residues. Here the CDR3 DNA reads TGCGCCAGCAGCCAAGAGGCTTCCGGGACAAAATCTGGAAACACCATATATTTT. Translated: CASSQEASGTKSGNTIYF.

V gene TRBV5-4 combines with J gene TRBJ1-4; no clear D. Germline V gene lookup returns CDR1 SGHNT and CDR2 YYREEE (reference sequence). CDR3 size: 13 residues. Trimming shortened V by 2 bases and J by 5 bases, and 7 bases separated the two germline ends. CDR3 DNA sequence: TGTGCCAGCAGCTTCCGGTACAATGAAAAACTGTTTTTT. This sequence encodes CASSFRYNEKLFF.

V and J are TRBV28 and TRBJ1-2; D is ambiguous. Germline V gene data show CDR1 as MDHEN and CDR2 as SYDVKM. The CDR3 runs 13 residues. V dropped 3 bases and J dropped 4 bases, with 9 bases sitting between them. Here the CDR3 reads CASSFPGRYGYTF. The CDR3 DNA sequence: TGTGCCAGCAGTTTTCCTGGGCGCTATGGCTACACCTTC.

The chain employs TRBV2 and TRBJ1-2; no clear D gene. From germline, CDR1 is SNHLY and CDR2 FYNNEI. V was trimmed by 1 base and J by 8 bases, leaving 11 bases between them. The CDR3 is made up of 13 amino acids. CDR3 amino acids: CASSEGPQEGYTF. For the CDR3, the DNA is TGTGCCAGCAGTGAAGGGCCCCAGGAAGGCTACACCTTC.

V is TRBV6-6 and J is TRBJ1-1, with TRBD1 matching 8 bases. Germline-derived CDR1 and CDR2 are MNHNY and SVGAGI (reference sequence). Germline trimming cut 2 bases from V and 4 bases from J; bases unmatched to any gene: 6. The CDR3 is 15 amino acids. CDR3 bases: TGTGCCAGCAGTTACCCGGACAGGGATACCACTGAAGCTTTCTTT. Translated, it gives CASSYPDRDTTEAFF.

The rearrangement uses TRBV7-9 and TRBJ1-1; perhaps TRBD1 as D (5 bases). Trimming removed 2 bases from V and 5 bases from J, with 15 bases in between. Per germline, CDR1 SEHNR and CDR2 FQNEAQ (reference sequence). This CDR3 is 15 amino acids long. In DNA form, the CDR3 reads TGTGCCAGCAGCTTAAAGGATCCGGGGGGGACTGAAGCTTTCTTT. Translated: CASSLKDPGGTEAFF.

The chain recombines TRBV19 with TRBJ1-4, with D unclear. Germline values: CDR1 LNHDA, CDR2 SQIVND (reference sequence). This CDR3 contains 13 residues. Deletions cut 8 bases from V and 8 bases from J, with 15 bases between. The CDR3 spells CASSSGREEKLFF. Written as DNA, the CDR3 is TGTGCCAGTTCTAGTGGCAGAGAAGAAAAACTGTTTTTT.

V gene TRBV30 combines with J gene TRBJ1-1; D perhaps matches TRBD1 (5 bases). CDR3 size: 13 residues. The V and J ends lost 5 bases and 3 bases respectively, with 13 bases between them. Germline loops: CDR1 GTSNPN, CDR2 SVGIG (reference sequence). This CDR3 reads CAWEVGGDTEAFF. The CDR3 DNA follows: TGTGCCTGGGAGGTCGGGGGGGACACTGAAGCTTTCTTT.

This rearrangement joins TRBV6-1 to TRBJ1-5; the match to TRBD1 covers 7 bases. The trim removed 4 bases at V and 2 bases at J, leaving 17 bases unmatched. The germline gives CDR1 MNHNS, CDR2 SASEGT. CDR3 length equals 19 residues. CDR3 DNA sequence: TGTGCCAGCAGTGGGGGACAGTCCGGACATCCAATTGGCAATCAGCCCCAGCATTTT. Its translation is CASSGGQSGHPIGNQPQHF.

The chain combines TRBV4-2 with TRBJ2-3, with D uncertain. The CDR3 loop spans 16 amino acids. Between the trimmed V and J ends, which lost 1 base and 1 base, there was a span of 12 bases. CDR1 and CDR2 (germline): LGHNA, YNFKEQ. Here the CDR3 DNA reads TGTGCCAGCAGCCAAGCTCTCTTTAGGGGCACAGATACGCAGTATTTT. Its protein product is CASSQALFRGTDTQYF.

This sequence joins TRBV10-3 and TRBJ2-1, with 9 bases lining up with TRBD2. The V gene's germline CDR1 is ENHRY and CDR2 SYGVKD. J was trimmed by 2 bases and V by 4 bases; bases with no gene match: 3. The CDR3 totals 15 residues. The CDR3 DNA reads TGTGCCATCAGTGTCTTAGCGGGGGCCTACAATGAGCAGTTCTTC. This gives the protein CAISVLAGAYNEQFF.

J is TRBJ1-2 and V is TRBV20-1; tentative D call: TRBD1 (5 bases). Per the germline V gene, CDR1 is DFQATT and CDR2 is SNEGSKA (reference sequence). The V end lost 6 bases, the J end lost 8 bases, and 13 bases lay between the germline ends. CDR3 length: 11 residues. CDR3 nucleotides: TGCAGTGCCCCTCAGGGATCCGGCTACACCTTC. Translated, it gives CSAPQGSGYTF.

This CDR3 is CASSAQGLGYNEQFF. Here the CDR3 DNA reads TGTGCCAGCAGCGCCCAGGGTCTTGGATACAATGAGCAGTTCTTC. The chain couples TRBV9 to TRBJ2-1; D possibly corresponds to TRBD1 (5 bases). CDR1 and CDR2 from the germline V gene are SGDLS and YYNGEE. CDR3 length: 15 residues. The ends were cut back, 3 bases at V and 4 bases at J, with 14 bases in the middle.

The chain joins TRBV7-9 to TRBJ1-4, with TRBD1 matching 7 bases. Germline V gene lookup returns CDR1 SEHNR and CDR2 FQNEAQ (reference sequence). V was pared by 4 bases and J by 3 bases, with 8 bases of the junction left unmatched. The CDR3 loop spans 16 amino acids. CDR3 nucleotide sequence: TGTGCCAGCAGCTCCTCCGGGAGGGGGCCTAATGAAAAACTGTTTTTT. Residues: CASSSSGRGPNEKLFF.

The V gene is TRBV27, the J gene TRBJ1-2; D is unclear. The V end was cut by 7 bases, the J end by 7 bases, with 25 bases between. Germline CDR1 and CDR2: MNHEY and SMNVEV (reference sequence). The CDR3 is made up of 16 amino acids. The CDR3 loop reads CASTSGVRLGMIGYTF. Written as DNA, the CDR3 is TGTGCCAGCACCTCAGGCGTGAGGCTCGGGATGATTGGCTACACCTTC.

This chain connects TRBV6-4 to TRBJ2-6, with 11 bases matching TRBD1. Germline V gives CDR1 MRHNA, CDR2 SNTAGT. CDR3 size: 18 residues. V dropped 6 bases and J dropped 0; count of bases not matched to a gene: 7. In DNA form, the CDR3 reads TGTGCCAGCAGCGAAGGGACAGGGGGGCTCTCTGGGGCCAACGTCCTGACTTTC. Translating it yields CASSEGTGGLSGANVLTF.

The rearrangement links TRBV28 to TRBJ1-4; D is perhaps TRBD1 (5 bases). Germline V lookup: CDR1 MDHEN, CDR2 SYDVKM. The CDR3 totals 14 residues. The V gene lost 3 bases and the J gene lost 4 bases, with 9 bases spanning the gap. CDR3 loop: CASSFRGGNEKLFF. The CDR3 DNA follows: TGTGCCAGCAGTTTCCGGGGGGGTAATGAAAAACTGTTTTTT.

The CDR3, as DNA: TGTGCCAGCAGCCCCGGGGGACCGGGGGGGCAAGAGACCCAGTACTTC. Amino acids: CASSPGGPGGQETQYF. This chain uses TRBV11-2 with TRBJ2-5, with 8 positions matching TRBD2. Per the germline V gene, CDR1 is SGHAT and CDR2 is FQNNGV. The CDR3 loop spans 16 amino acids. V dropped 5 bases and J dropped 2; count of bases not matched to a gene: 10.

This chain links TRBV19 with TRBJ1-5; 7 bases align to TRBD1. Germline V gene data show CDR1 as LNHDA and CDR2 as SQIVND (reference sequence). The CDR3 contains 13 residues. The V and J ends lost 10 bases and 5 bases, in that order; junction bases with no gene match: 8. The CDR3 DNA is TGTGCCACTCAATGGCAGGGGGATCAGCCCCAGCATTTT. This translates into CATQWQGDQPQHF.

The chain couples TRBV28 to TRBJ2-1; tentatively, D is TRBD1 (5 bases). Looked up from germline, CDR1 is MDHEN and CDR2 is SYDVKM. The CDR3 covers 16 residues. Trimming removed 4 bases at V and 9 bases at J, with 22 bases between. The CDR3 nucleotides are TGTGCCAGCAGTTCGGCCCTCAGGGCGTCTTCTAGTGAGCAGTTCTTC. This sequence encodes CASSSALRASSSEQFF.

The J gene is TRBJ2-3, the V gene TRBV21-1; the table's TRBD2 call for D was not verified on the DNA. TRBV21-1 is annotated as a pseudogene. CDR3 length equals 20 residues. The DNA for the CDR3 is TGTGCCAGCAGCAAAATAAGACTAGCGGGGGGGCGATTGGGGCGATATACGCAGTATTTT. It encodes CASSKIRLAGGRLGRYTQYF.